These 29 T cell receptor beta chains were sequenced from one sample in a study of preoperative IRX-2 immunotherapy in early breast cancer. Treatment in this sample: preoperative locoregional IRX-2 cytokine immunotherapy. The data were produced by immunoSEQ multiplex PCR, yet TCRdb's version contains in-frame clones alone and is incomplete. The sample carries roughly 23,000 clones, around 89% recorded once. Sequenced material: tumor tissue, taken after IRX-2 immunotherapy. Receptors originate from a human donor with breast cancer.

The rearrangement joins TRBV5-4 to TRBJ1-3, with D uncertain. The ends were cut back, 0 bases at V and 0 bases at J, with 7 bases in the middle. From germline, CDR1 is SGHNT and CDR2 YYREEE (reference sequence). The CDR3 extends over 15 amino acids. CDR3 protein: CASSLGGNSGNTIYF. The CDR3 DNA follows: TGTGCCAGCAGCTTGGGAGGGAACTCTGGAAACACCATATATTTT.

The V gene is TRBV7-9, the J gene TRBJ2-5, with D possibly being TRBD2 (6 bases). Trimming cost V 5 bases and J 6 bases, with 16 bases left between them. Germline assignment: CDR1 SEHNR and CDR2 FQNEAQ (reference sequence). This CDR3 spans 14 amino acids. The CDR3 loop reads CASSPTGGSQTQYF. CDR3 in DNA: TGTGCCAGCAGCCCCACCGGGGGTTCTCAGACCCAGTACTTC.

The V and J genes are TRBV19 and TRBJ1-4, with D possibly matching TRBD1 (5 bases). Germline loops: CDR1 LNHDA, CDR2 SQIVND (reference sequence). Trimming left V 6 bases short and J 0 bases short, with 8 bases between. This CDR3 has 14 amino acids. CDR3 sequence (DNA): TGTGCCAGTAGGGGGACGGCAACTAATGAAAAACTGTTTTTT. Amino acid sequence: CASRGTATNEKLFF. Drawing the rest from reference TRBV19 and TRBJ1-4, the complete variable domain is DGGITQSPKYLFRKEGQNVTLSCEQNLNHDAMYWYRQDPGQGLRLIYYSQIVNDFQKGDIAEGYSVSREKKESFPLTVTSAQKNPTAFYLCASRGTATNEKLFFGSGTQLSVL.

V gene TRBV15 combines with J gene TRBJ2-5; 8 bases are shared with TRBD2. The CDR3 contains 16 residues. J was trimmed by 5 bases and V by 1 base; bases with no gene match: 9. Germline CDR1 reads LNHNV; CDR2 reads YYDKDF (reference sequence). The CDR3 DNA sequence: TGTGCCACCAGCAGAGTTAACGGGAGGGCCGGTGAGACCCAGTACTTC. Translated: CATSRVNGRAGETQYF.

The gene calls are TRBV7-9 and TRBJ1-1; no clear D gene. The CDR3 is 16 residues long. The V gene's germline CDR1 is SEHNR and CDR2 FQNEAQ (reference sequence). The V and J ends lost 2 bases and 1 base respectively, with 14 bases between them. The CDR3 reads CASSLSGYQKNTEAFF. CDR3 sequence (DNA): TGTGCCAGCAGCTTAAGTGGGTACCAGAAGAACACTGAAGCTTTCTTT.

This sequence joins TRBV15 and TRBJ2-7, with 7 bases matching TRBD2. Germline V gene sequence: CDR1 LNHNV, CDR2 YYDKDF (reference sequence). CDR3 length: 15 amino acids. J lost 3 bases, V lost 3 bases, and 8 bases had no gene match. Written as DNA, the CDR3 is TGTGCCACCAGCAGGGTTCTAGCGGACGGCTACGAGCAGTACTTC. It encodes CATSRVLADGYEQYF.

This clone was detected only once. The chain couples TRBV7-2 to TRBJ1-2; no clear D. V lost 4 bases, J lost 4 bases, and 7 bases lay in between. The CDR3 is 12 residues long. Germline CDR1 SGHTA, CDR2 FQGNSA. CDR3 nucleotides: TGTGCCAGCAGCTCTTCCACCTATGGCTACACCTTC. Amino acid sequence: CASSSSTYGYTF.

The CDR3 DNA reads TGTGCCAGCAGCTTAGCAGGGGGGAATGAGCAGTTCTTC. It yields the protein CASSLAGGNEQFF. The chain uses TRBV7-9 and TRBJ2-1; D may match TRBD1 or TRBD2 (6 bases each). The germline V gene has CDR1 SEHNR and CDR2 FQNEAQ (reference sequence). V was cut by 0 bases and J by 7 bases, with 7 bases left in between. CDR3 size: 13 residues.

V is TRBV5-1 and J is TRBJ2-7; 7 bases match TRBD1. Germline trimming cut 1 base from V and 0 bases from J; bases unmatched to any gene: 1. Germline V lookup: CDR1 SGHRS, CDR2 YFSETQ. CDR3 length: 14 residues. The CDR3 is CASSLRQGSYEQYF. CDR3 bases: TGCGCCAGCAGCTTGCGACAGGGCTCCTACGAGCAGTACTTC.

The rearrangement links TRBV18 to TRBJ2-2, with 8 nucleotides matching TRBD1. Germline lookup yields CDR1 KGHSH and CDR2 LQKENI. This CDR3 has 16 residues. The V segment lost 0 bases and the J segment 7 bases; nucleotides outside the gene matches: 7. The CDR3 protein is CASSPPGQATVGELFF. The CDR3 region has the DNA TGTGCCAGCTCACCACCGGGACAGGCTACCGTCGGGGAGCTGTTTTTT. Full variable domain (remainder filled in from reference TRBV18 and TRBJ2-2): NAGVMQNPRHLVRRRGQEARLRCSPMKGHSHVYWYRQLPEEGLKFMVYLQKENIIDESGMPKERFSAEFPKEGPSILRIQQVVRGDSAAYFCASSPPGQATVGELFFGEGSRLTVL.

This clone was seen only a few times. The chain is built from TRBV18 and TRBJ1-2; weak D call: TRBD1 (5 bases). The germline V gene encodes CDR1 KGHSH and CDR2 LQKENI. Trimming cost V 3 bases and J 2 bases, with 7 bases left between them. The CDR3 contains 13 residues. In DNA, the CDR3 is TGTGCCAGCTCACCCGGGACCAACTATGGCTACACCTTC. This gives the protein CASSPGTNYGYTF.

The CDR3 region is CASSVMGSGANVLTF. The CDR3 DNA is TGTGCCAGCAGCGTGATGGGATCTGGGGCCAACGTCCTGACTTTC. The chain recombines TRBV9 with TRBJ2-6; D is undetermined. CDR1 SGDLS and CDR2 YYNGEE come from the germline V gene. The ends were cut back, 2 bases at V and 1 base at J, with 7 bases in the middle. The length of the CDR3 is 15 residues.

This clone was seen a few times. The DNA of the CDR3 is TGTGCCAGCAGCTTAGTGGGACAGGGTTCTTCACCCCTCCACTTT. Translating it yields CASSLVGQGSSPLHF. V usage is TRBV11-2 and J usage is TRBJ1-6; TRBD1 matches at 9 bases. The CDR3 is made up of 15 amino acids. V shed 1 base, J shed 9 bases, and the junction held 4 bases outside the gene matches. Germline values: CDR1 SGHAT, CDR2 FQNNGV.

The CDR3 nucleotides read TGCGCCAGCAGCCAAGGCTGGGCGGGTTTAAGTGGCTACACCTTC. Translating it yields CASSQGWAGLSGYTF. This sequence joins TRBV4-1 and TRBJ1-2; D unclear. There are 15 residues in the CDR3. V lost 1 base and J lost 7, with 16 bases in between. Germline V gives CDR1 MGHRA, CDR2 YSYEKL.

The chain uses TRBV10-3 and TRBJ2-7; 8 nucleotides agree with TRBD2. The germline CDR1 and CDR2 sequences are ENHRY and SYGVKD. This CDR3 has 14 amino acids. With V trimmed by 7 bases and J by 6 bases, 11 bases remained unmatched. CDR3 nucleotide sequence: TGTGCCATCACCAACAGCGGGAGTTTAAGCGAGCAGTACTTC. Translated: CAITNSGSLSEQYF.

The genes are TRBV30 and TRBJ1-6; D is uncertain. The CDR3 contains 19 residues. Germline V gene data show CDR1 as GTSNPN and CDR2 as SVGIG (reference sequence). The V gene lost 3 bases and the J gene lost 0 bases, with 21 bases spanning the gap. DNA for the CDR3: TGTGCCTGGAGAGGCCACCGTGGGCAGTTCAGCTCCTATAATTCACCCCTCCACTTT. Encoded protein: CAWRGHRGQFSSYNSPLHF.

The genes are TRBV29-1 and TRBJ2-7; TRBD2 agrees at 12 bases. The CDR3 spans 14 residues. The germline CDR1 and CDR2 sequences are SQVTM and ANQGSEA. The trim removed 3 bases at V and 6 bases at J, leaving 6 bases unmatched. The CDR3 region is CSVDLTSGRGEQYF. CDR3 nucleotide sequence: TGCAGCGTTGACTTGACTAGCGGGAGAGGCGAGCAGTACTTC.

V is TRBV2 and J is TRBJ1-5; 7 bases are shared with TRBD1. V lost 6 bases, J lost 7 bases, and 6 bases stayed unmatched. The CDR3 has 13 residues. Germline V gives CDR1 SNHLY, CDR2 FYNNEI. CDR3 in amino acids: CASSQTGEQPQHF. The CDR3 bases are TGTGCCAGCAGCCAAACAGGGGAACAGCCCCAGCATTTT.

The chain combines TRBV2 with TRBJ2-5; D uncertain. Between the trimmed V and J ends, which lost 2 bases and 1 base, there was a span of 5 bases. There are 13 residues in the CDR3. The germline V gene has CDR1 SNHLY and CDR2 FYNNEI. CDR3: CASSEQPQETQYF. CDR3 sequence (DNA): TGTGCCAGCAGTGAACAACCCCAAGAGACCCAGTACTTC.

The chain links TRBV2 to TRBJ2-7; TRBD2 matches 11 bases. The length of the CDR3 is 14 residues. From germline, CDR1 is SNHLY and CDR2 FYNNEI. With 5 bases clipped from V and 5 bases from J, the junction kept 5 bases outside the gene matches. In DNA, the CDR3 is TGTGCCAGCAGTTCGACTAGCGGGAATCACGAGCAGTACTTC. It encodes CASSSTSGNHEQYF.

This chain uses TRBV4-1 with TRBJ2-3; no reliable D call. Germline-derived CDR1 and CDR2 are MGHRA and YSYEKL. The CDR3 has 11 residues. V gave up 3 bases and J gave up 4 bases, with 2 bases separating them. The CDR3 loop is CASSHADTQYF. CDR3 nucleotides: TGCGCCAGCAGCCACGCAGATACGCAGTATTTT.

The chain joins TRBV7-9 to TRBJ2-3; no clear D gene. This CDR3 comprises 15 residues. CDR1 and CDR2 (germline): SEHNR, FQNEAQ (reference sequence). V was shortened by 4 bases and J by 2 bases, with 13 bases between the two germline ends. The CDR3: CASSSIGSVTDTQYF. The CDR3 DNA follows: TGTGCCAGCAGCTCTATAGGAAGCGTCACAGATACGCAGTATTTT.

The J gene is TRBJ1-1, the V gene TRBV19, with D tentatively TRBD1 (6 bases). V was pared by 3 bases and J by 1 base, with 9 bases between. The CDR3 totals 14 residues. Per germline, CDR1 LNHDA and CDR2 SQIVND (reference sequence). The CDR3 region has the DNA TGTGCCAGTAGTATTGGGGGCGCGAACACTGAAGCTTTCTTT. Amino acid sequence: CASSIGGANTEAFF.

The rearrangement uses TRBV4-1 and TRBJ2-1; D possibly matches TRBD1 or TRBD2 (5 bases each). Germline V gives CDR1 MGHRA, CDR2 YSYEKL. This CDR3 region has 15 residues. V was cut by 0 bases and J by 7 bases, with 13 bases left in between. The CDR3, as DNA: TGCGCCAGCAGCCAAGAAAGGGGACCCCAAAATGAGCAGTTCTTC. It codes for CASSQERGPQNEQFF.

This clone showed up just a few times. The J gene is TRBJ2-5, the V gene TRBV28; 7 nucleotides line up with TRBD1. With V trimmed by 5 bases and J by 5 bases, 8 bases remained unmatched. This CDR3 has 14 residues. The germline V gene has CDR1 MDHEN and CDR2 SYDVKM. As DNA, the CDR3 is TGTGCCAGCAGTCGGGGACAGATCCGGGAGACCCAGTACTTC. Residues: CASSRGQIRETQYF.

The chain recombines TRBV7-2 with TRBJ1-5, with 7 nucleotides matching TRBD1. Trimming removed 5 bases from V and 4 bases from J; junction bases left unmatched: 11. Germline loops: CDR1 SGHTA, CDR2 FQGNSA. This CDR3 comprises 16 residues. CDR3 DNA sequence: TGTGCCAGCAGCCCACGACAGGGTACGAGTAATCAGCCCCAGCATTTT. As protein: CASSPRQGTSNQPQHF.

V is TRBV7-2 and J is TRBJ2-6; no clear D gene. CDR1 is SGHTA and CDR2 is FQGNSA in the germline V gene. This CDR3 spans 16 amino acids. Trimming took off 5 bases at V and 0 bases at J, with 11 bases between the two ends. CDR3 nucleotides: TGTGCCAGCAGCCCAGTCGGCCTCTCTGGGGCCAACGTCCTGACTTTC. Protein sequence: CASSPVGLSGANVLTF. The whole variable domain, remainder taken from reference TRBV7-2 and TRBJ2-6, is GAGVSQSPSNKVTEKGKDVELRCDPISGHTALYWYRQSLGQGLEFLIYFQGNSAPDKSGLPSDRFSAERTGGSVSTLTIQRTQQEDSAVYLCASSPVGLSGANVLTFGAGSRLTVL.

The chain uses TRBV4-1 and TRBJ2-5; 9 bases agree with TRBD1. With V trimmed by 1 base and J by 3 bases, 6 bases remained unmatched. Germline V CDR1 and CDR2: MGHRA, YSYEKL. The CDR3 is 16 residues long. The CDR3 bases are TGCGCCAGCAGCCAAGTCCTTCGGACAGGGGAAGAGACCCAGTACTTC. Its protein is CASSQVLRTGEETQYF.

The chain couples TRBV6-5 to TRBJ1-1; D is unclear. The CDR3 is made up of 13 amino acids. Trimming removed 6 bases from V and 9 bases from J, with 17 bases in between. CDR1 MNHEY and CDR2 SVGAGI come from the germline V gene. CDR3 DNA sequence: TGTGCCAGCAGACCCGGGAGCAGGTCCCAAGCTTTCTTT. This translates into CASRPGSRSQAFF.